This T cell receptor beta chain was identified in a study of post-analysis software for immune sequencing data. Background on the study: Several disease courses (relapsing-remitting, secondary progressive and progressive-relapsing) of multiple sclerosis were included.

About this clonotype itself: The antigen is not known.

Points from the study as a whole: Significantly lower normalized Chao1 diversity was found in patients with multiple sclerosis relative to controls. Samples made in the same batch grouped tightly together by F measure.

The authors incorporated unique molecular identifiers into the TCR beta cDNA libraries. Input amounts of roughly 0.85 to 10 million T cells were used. These gave 500,000 or so cDNA molecules, so each molecule approximated one T cell. In TCRdb, the PCR reads were re-called with MiXCR into one record per CDR3 protein. The sample contains hundreds of thousands of distinct CDR3 sequences, less than 35% of which appear only once. The sequenced material came from blood. The sequence was obtained from a girl aged 5-17 years with multiple sclerosis.

Written as DNA, the CDR3 is TGCAGTGCCCCCCGCAGGCCAAGCTCTGGGGCCAACGTCCTGACTTTC. Amino acids: CSAPRRPSSGANVLTF. The chain carries TRBV20-1 and TRBJ2-6; D remains ambiguous. CDR1 is DFQATT, CDR2 SNEGSKA, per germline (reference sequence). Trimming removed 6 bases from V and 0 bases from J, with 15 bases in between. CDR3 length equals 16 residues.